The 10 T cell receptor beta chains in this list originate from one sample, sequenced in a study of PD-L1 blockade in urothelial cancer (dated by TCRdb to 2016 to 2017). The library came from the immunoSEQ multiplex PCR assay. TCRdb took this table from immuneACCESS and kept in-frame rearrangements with V and J called. Such tables lack part of the clones; where checked against another copy, unresolved V genes explain under half of the gap, and the rest is unexplained. A total of approximately 47,000 clones appear in this sample, approximately 78% of them only once. Of the sample, approximately 1.5% is held by the ten largest clones. The label giving this sample's time point can be read as: pretreatment peripheral blood. The sample consisted of PBMCs, taken around atezolizumab (anti-PD-L1) treatment. The receptors derive from a man aged 45-65 years with urothelial cancer.

This clone was recorded only once. This rearrangement joins TRBV27 to TRBJ2-7, with TRBD2 matching over 10 bases. Germline trimming cut 5 bases from V and 6 bases from J; bases unmatched to any gene: 7. CDR3 length: 14 residues. Germline V gives CDR1 MNHEY, CDR2 SMNVEV (reference sequence). The CDR3 bases are TGTGCCAGCAGTACCTCTAGCGGGAGAAGCGAGCAGTACTTC. It yields the protein CASSTSSGRSEQYF.

CDR3 protein: CASSDSGLDVDTQYF. CDR3 DNA sequence: TGTGCCAGCAGTGACTCCGGACTAGACGTAGATACGCAGTATTTT. The genes are TRBV6-4 and TRBJ2-3; 7 nucleotides line up with TRBD2. V trimming: 0 bases; J trimming: 5 bases; junction bases outside the gene matches: 5. This CDR3 has 15 residues. Germline V lookup: CDR1 MRHNA, CDR2 SNTAGT.

This clone has only a few counts. The rearrangement joins TRBV2 to TRBJ1-6; 8 nucleotides agree with TRBD1. Germline trimming cut 9 bases from V and 7 bases from J; bases unmatched to any gene: 8. The CDR3 is 14 amino acids. Germline values: CDR1 SNHLY, CDR2 FYNNEI. The CDR3: CARDPGQDNSPLHF. The CDR3 DNA reads as TGTGCCAGGGACCCGGGACAGGACAATTCACCCCTCCACTTT.

This chain joins TRBV7-8 and TRBJ1-1; 7 nucleotides match TRBD1. Germline loops: CDR1 SGHVS, CDR2 FQNEAQ. J lost 8 bases, V lost 4 bases, and 10 bases had no gene match. The CDR3 is 14 residues long. CDR3 coding DNA: TGTGCCAGCAGCTCGCCTGGGGGACAGAAAGAAGCTTTCTTT. It is translated as CASSSPGGQKEAFF.

This chain connects TRBV5-1 to TRBJ2-1; 8 nucleotides agree with TRBD1. The CDR3 is 14 amino acids. Germline V gives CDR1 SGHRS, CDR2 YFSETQ. J lost 9 bases, V lost 5 bases, and 10 bases had no gene match. CDR3 sequence (DNA): TGCGCCAGCAGTGTAACAGGGGGGATCGGTGAGCAGTTCTTC. The encoded protein is CASSVTGGIGEQFF. Variable domain in full (rest from reference TRBV5-1 and TRBJ2-1): KAGVTQTPRYLIKTRGQQVTLSCSPISGHRSVSWYQQTPGQGLQFLFEYFSETQRNKGNFPGRFSGRQFSNSRSEMNVSTLELGDSALYLCASSVTGGIGEQFFGPGTRLTVL.

The CDR3 DNA sequence: TGTGCCAGCAGCTTGGGACTCAATCAGCCCCAGCATTTT. This gives the protein CASSLGLNQPQHF. The chain is built from TRBV5-5 and TRBJ1-5; D is unresolved. The CDR3 extends over 13 amino acids. Deletions cut 0 bases from V and 3 bases from J, with 4 bases between. Germline values: CDR1 SGHKS, CDR2 YYEKEE (reference sequence). The variable domain in full, with the rest retrieved from reference TRBV5-5 and TRBJ1-5, is DAGVTQSPTHLIKTRGQQVTLRCSPISGHKSVSWYQQVLGQGPQFIFQYYEKEERGRGNFPDRFSARQFPNYSSELNVNALLLGDSALYLCASSLGLNQPQHFGDGTRLSIL.

V is TRBV11-2 and J is TRBJ1-4; a possible D gene is TRBD1 (5 bases). The germline gives CDR1 SGHAT, CDR2 FQNNGV. CDR3 length equals 15 residues. V was pared by 1 base and J by 12 bases, with 18 bases between. The CDR3 protein is CASSLGRWGVEELFF. CDR3 DNA sequence: TGTGCCAGCAGCTTAGGTCGGTGGGGCGTTGAGGAACTGTTTTTT.

About this clone: Other DNA sequences in this sample translate to the same CDR3. The chain links TRBV25-1 to TRBJ2-3; 13 bases line up with TRBD2. Per the germline V gene, CDR1 is MGHDK and CDR2 is SYGVNS. The CDR3 loop spans 16 amino acids. Trimming removed 7 bases from V and 2 bases from J; junction bases left unmatched: 6. CDR3 sequence reads: CASNPGTSGNTDTQYF. The CDR3 DNA reads as TGTGCCAGCAACCCCGGGACTAGCGGGAACACAGATACGCAGTATTTT.

This chain uses TRBV18 with TRBJ1-1; D gene unclear. Germline CDR1 and CDR2: KGHSH and LQKENI. CDR3 length: 13 amino acids. V lost 1 base and J 8 bases, leaving 11 bases between the germline ends. Here the CDR3 reads CASSPRSPPEAFF. DNA for the CDR3: TGTGCCAGCTCACCACGGAGCCCACCCGAAGCTTTCTTT.

The chain joins TRBV28 to TRBJ1-5; 8 nucleotides align to TRBD1. This CDR3 spans 15 amino acids. Germline V gives CDR1 MDHEN, CDR2 SYDVKM. Trimming cost V 7 bases and J 6 bases; bases outside gene matches: 11. CDR3 nucleotides: TGTGCCAGCATTAACTCTCAGGGGGCGAGTCAGCCCCAGCATTTT. Encoded protein: CASINSQGASQPQHF. Variable domain in full (rest from reference TRBV28 and TRBJ1-5): DVKVTQSSRYLVKRTGEKVFLECVQDMDHENMFWYRQDPGLGLRLIYFSYDVKMKEKGDIPEGYSVSREKKERFSLILESASTNQTSMYLCASINSQGASQPQHFGDGTRLSIL.